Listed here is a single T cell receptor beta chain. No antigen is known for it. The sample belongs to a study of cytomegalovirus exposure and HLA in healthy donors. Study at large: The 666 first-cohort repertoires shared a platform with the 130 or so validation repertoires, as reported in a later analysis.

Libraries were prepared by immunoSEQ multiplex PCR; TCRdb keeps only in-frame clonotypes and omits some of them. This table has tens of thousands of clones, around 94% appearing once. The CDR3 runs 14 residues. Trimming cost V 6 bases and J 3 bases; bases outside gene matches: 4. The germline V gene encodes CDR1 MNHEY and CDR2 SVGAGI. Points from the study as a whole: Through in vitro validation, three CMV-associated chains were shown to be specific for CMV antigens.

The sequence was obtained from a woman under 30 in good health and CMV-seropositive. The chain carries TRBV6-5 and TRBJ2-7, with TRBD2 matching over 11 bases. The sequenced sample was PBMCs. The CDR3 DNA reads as TGTGCCAGCAGATTAGCGGGGGGGCTCTACGAGCAGTACTTC. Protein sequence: CASRLAGGLYEQYF.